One sample yielded the 32 T cell receptor beta chains listed below, sequenced in a study of early T cells in non-severe SARS-CoV-2 infection. Using its own MiXCR run on the 5' RACE reads, TCRdb lists one record per CDR3 protein. The data hold about 49,000 distinct CDR3 sequences, with roughly 12% observed a single time. Sequencing was carried out using whole blood. These receptors all stem from an adult who was a healthcare worker with PCR-confirmed SARS-CoV-2 infection or an uninfected control (not recorded which).

This chain joins TRBV18 and TRBJ1-1, with a weak D call TRBD1 (5 bases). The CDR3 consists of 14 residues. V was clipped by 3 bases and J by 1 base, with 9 bases between them. CDR1 and CDR2 from the germline V gene are KGHSH and LQKENI. The DNA of the CDR3 is TGTGCCAGCTCACCTCGGACATCGAACACTGAAGCTTTCTTT. Residues: CASSPRTSNTEAFF.

This chain links TRBV6-5 with TRBJ2-1, with 7 bases matching TRBD1. This CDR3 spans 16 amino acids. Trimming removed 0 bases from V and 2 bases from J; junction bases left unmatched: 4. Germline V gene lookup returns CDR1 MNHEY and CDR2 SVGAGI. CDR3 coding DNA: TGTGCCAGCAGTTACTCGTGGCAGGGGGCCTACAATGAGCAGTTCTTC. The encoded protein is CASSYSWQGAYNEQFF.

The chain recombines TRBV6-2 or TRBV6-3 with TRBJ2-3, with D maybe TRBD2 (6 bases). The V end lost 4 bases, the J end lost 8 bases, and 16 bases lay between the germline ends. Germline CDR1 MNHEY, CDR2 SVGEGT. CDR3 length: 14 amino acids. The CDR3 protein is CASSSTGLHPTQYF. The CDR3 region has the DNA TGTGCCAGCAGTTCGACGGGACTCCATCCTACGCAGTATTTT.

This clonotype was seen at least ten times. V usage is TRBV24-1 and J usage is TRBJ1-5; unclear D gene. The CDR3 runs 12 residues. The V gene lost 4 bases and the J gene lost 7 bases, with 7 bases spanning the gap. Germline V gene data show CDR1 as KGHDR and CDR2 as SFDVKD. The CDR3 loop reads CATSDHGQPQHF. The CDR3 region has the DNA TGTGCCACCAGTGACCATGGCCAGCCCCAGCATTTT.

This clonotype was detected only a few times. The V and J genes are TRBV7-2 and TRBJ2-1, with a weak D call TRBD2 (6 bases). Trimming removed 6 bases from V and 10 bases from J, with 19 bases in between. Germline CDR1 SGHTA, CDR2 FQGNSA. The CDR3 loop spans 14 amino acids. CDR3 bases: TGTGCCAGCAGGATGAGGAGGGGCCTAAGGGAGCAGTTCTTC. It is translated as CASRMRRGLREQFF.

V usage is TRBV4-1 and J usage is TRBJ1-6; D remains unclear. Germline CDR1 is MGHRA and CDR2 is YSYEKL. CDR3 length: 13 amino acids. Trimming took 0 bases from V and 10 from J, leaving 7 bases between them. CDR3 residues: CASSQDPWSPLHF. The CDR3 DNA sequence: TGCGCCAGCAGCCAAGATCCGTGGTCACCCCTCCACTTT.

V usage is TRBV19 and J usage is TRBJ2-1; 8 bases fit TRBD1. The germline V gene has CDR1 LNHDA and CDR2 SQIVND (reference sequence). CDR3 length: 13 residues. Trimming removed 6 bases from V and 12 bases from J; junction bases left unmatched: 10. DNA for the CDR3: TGTGCCAGTAGGACGACAGGGGCTCCCTTGCAGTTCTTC. It yields the protein CASRTTGAPLQFF. Supplemented by reference TRBV19 and TRBJ2-1, the full variable domain reads DGGITQSPKYLFRKEGQNVTLSCEQNLNHDAMYWYRQDPGQGLRLIYYSQIVNDFQKGDIAEGYSVSREKKESFPLTVTSAQKNPTAFYLCASRTTGAPLQFFGPGTRLTVL.

This clonotype came up many times. DNA for the CDR3: TGTGCCAGCAGCTTAATCGGACAGAGCTCTGGAAACACCATATATTTT. Translating it yields CASSLIGQSSGNTIYF. The V call is TRBV7-6, the J call TRBJ1-3; a possible D gene is TRBD1 (6 bases). The CDR3 extends over 16 amino acids. Germline CDR1 and CDR2: SGHVS and FNYEAQ. V was shortened by 2 bases and J by 0 bases, with 11 bases between the two germline ends.

The V gene is TRBV5-1, the J gene TRBJ2-7; D is ambiguous. Between the trimmed V and J ends, which lost 4 bases and 0 bases, there was a span of 11 bases. Per the germline V gene, CDR1 is SGHRS and CDR2 is YFSETQ. CDR3 length: 14 amino acids. The DNA of the CDR3 is TGCGCCAGCAGCCTACCGGAGAGCTCCTACGAGCAGTACTTC. It yields the protein CASSLPESSYEQYF.

The V call is TRBV20-1, the J call TRBJ1-5; TRBD1 agrees at 9 bases. V shed 3 bases, J shed 4 bases, and the junction held 7 bases outside the gene matches. Per germline, CDR1 DFQATT and CDR2 SNEGSKA (reference sequence). The CDR3 runs to 15 residues. The chain's CDR3 is CSASATGGGNQPQHF. CDR3 in DNA: TGCAGTGCTAGCGCGACAGGGGGTGGTAATCAGCCCCAGCATTTT.

This clonotype occurred many times. This chain joins TRBV19 and TRBJ1-1; D possibly corresponds to TRBD1 (5 bases). The germline V gene encodes CDR1 LNHDA and CDR2 SQIVND (reference sequence). Between the trimmed V and J ends, which lost 11 bases and 4 bases, there was a span of 14 bases. The CDR3 spans 12 residues. The CDR3 DNA reads as TGTGCCGTAACATGGGGGGGCACTGAAGCTTTCTTT. It specifies CAVTWGGTEAFF.

The V call is TRBV7-9, the J call TRBJ2-5; D might be TRBD1 (6 bases). Trimming removed 3 bases from V and 6 bases from J, with 14 bases in between. The length of the CDR3 is 14 residues. Germline CDR1 and CDR2: SEHNR and FQNEAQ (reference sequence). In DNA form, the CDR3 reads TGTGCCAGCAGCTTCACCATGACAGGACAGACCCAGTACTTC. Protein sequence: CASSFTMTGQTQYF.

This clonotype was recorded at least ten times. The chain is built from TRBV5-1 and TRBJ2-1, with 9 bases matching TRBD2. The CDR3 length is 16 residues. J was trimmed by 5 bases and V by 0 bases; bases with no gene match: 6. Germline assignment: CDR1 SGHRS and CDR2 YFSETQ. CDR3 residues: CASSLAMSSGNNEQFF. For the CDR3, the DNA is TGCGCCAGCAGCTTGGCGATGTCTAGCGGGAACAATGAGCAGTTCTTC.

This clonotype was recorded many times. The chain is built from TRBV7-9 and TRBJ2-3; D remains ambiguous. The length of the CDR3 is 15 residues. V dropped 0 bases and J dropped 0 bases, with 7 bases sitting between them. Germline V gives CDR1 SEHNR, CDR2 FQNEAQ (reference sequence). The CDR3 bases are TGTGCCAGCAGCTTAGCGGTTTCTAGCACAGATACGCAGTATTTT. Protein: CASSLAVSSTDTQYF.

V usage is TRBV29-1 and J usage is TRBJ2-1; no clear D gene. V lost 6 bases to trimming and J lost 3 bases, with 9 bases between them. The CDR3 has 12 residues. Germline CDR1 reads SQVTM; CDR2 reads ANQGSEA. The CDR3 DNA is TGCAGCGTAGGGTCGAACTACAATGAGCAGTTCTTC. It yields the protein CSVGSNYNEQFF.

This clonotype was seen repeatedly, ten times or more. V and J are TRBV19 and TRBJ2-7, with 10 bases that match TRBD2. This CDR3 is 17 amino acids long. Germline-derived CDR1 and CDR2 are LNHDA and SQIVND (reference sequence). Trimming removed 8 bases from V and 3 bases from J; junction bases left unmatched: 16. CDR3 DNA sequence: TGTGCCAGTCGCCCCCAGCACAAAGCGGGAGGGTTCTACGAGCAGTACTTC. Its translation is CASRPQHKAGGFYEQYF.

V and J are TRBV23-1 and TRBJ2-4; 10 positions agree with TRBD1. TRBV23-1 is flagged as an ORF with uncertain function. CDR3 size: 17 residues. The V gene end was trimmed by 0 bases and the J gene end by 6 bases; junction bases not matched to a gene: 8. Here the CDR3 reads CASSQSNGQGVLNIQYF. CDR3 sequence (DNA): TGCGCCAGCAGTCAATCGAACGGACAGGGGGTGCTAAACATTCAGTACTTC.

This clonotype was observed many times. V usage is TRBV19 and J usage is TRBJ1-2, with D unresolved. This CDR3 spans 15 amino acids. Between the trimmed V and J ends, which lost 0 bases and 4 bases, there was a span of 12 bases. CDR1 and CDR2 from the germline V gene are LNHDA and SQIVND (reference sequence). The CDR3 DNA is TGTGCCAGTAGTATAGAATCGCCGGTTAGCTATGGCTACACCTTC. This gives the protein CASSIESPVSYGYTF.

The chain couples TRBV6-5 to TRBJ1-2, with no clear D. Germline-derived CDR1 and CDR2 are MNHEY and SVGAGI. The length of the CDR3 is 15 residues. The germline V and J ends were trimmed by 6 bases and 3 bases, with 17 bases remaining between them. CDR3 DNA sequence: TGTGCCAGCAGGGTGTCGGCCCAGATTTACTATGGCTACACCTTC. Its protein product is CASRVSAQIYYGYTF.

This rearrangement joins TRBV5-1 to TRBJ2-1; D gene unclear. The V end was cut by 2 bases, the J end by 16 bases, with 7 bases between. This CDR3 contains 9 residues. Germline lookup yields CDR1 SGHRS and CDR2 YFSETQ. For the CDR3, the DNA is TGCGCCAGCAGCTTCCCTCTTTTCTTC. Its protein product is CASSFPLFF.

In nucleotides, the CDR3 is TGTGCCAGCAGTTTTCTTTACACCGGGGAGCTGTTTTTT. Protein sequence: CASSFLYTGELFF. J is TRBJ2-2 and V is TRBV27; no clear D gene. Germline V gene lookup returns CDR1 MNHEY and CDR2 SMNVEV (reference sequence). This CDR3 region has 13 residues. V was trimmed by 3 bases and J by 3 bases, leaving 5 bases between them.

The chain employs TRBV9 and TRBJ2-1; D possibly corresponds to TRBD2 (5 bases). The CDR3 sequence is 16 residues long. Germline values: CDR1 SGDLS, CDR2 YYNGEE. The ends were cut back, 0 bases at V and 6 bases at J, with 16 bases in the middle. CDR3 sequence reads: CASSVGGSSLFNEQFF. DNA of the CDR3: TGTGCCAGCAGCGTAGGTGGGAGCTCCCTGTTCAATGAGCAGTTCTTC.

This clonotype was recorded a few times. The CDR3 nucleotides are TGCAGCGCCTTAGGAGGTGAGACAGGGTCCTACAATGAGCAGTTCTTC. It specifies CSALGGETGSYNEQFF. The chain combines TRBV29-1 with TRBJ2-1; 7 bases fit TRBD1. The CDR3 is 16 residues long. The germline CDR1 and CDR2 sequences are SQVTM and ANQGSEA. The V gene end was trimmed by 7 bases and the J gene end by 1 base; junction bases not matched to a gene: 13.

This rearrangement joins TRBV29-1 to TRBJ2-7; weak D call: TRBD1 (6 bases). V gave up 5 bases and J gave up 9 bases, with 20 bases separating them. The germline gives CDR1 SQVTM, CDR2 ANQGSEA. The CDR3 loop spans 13 amino acids. The CDR3 sequence is CSVSSGTRLGQYF. CDR3 in DNA: TGCAGCGTTTCTTCCGGGACAAGATTGGGGCAGTACTTC.

The rearrangement links TRBV10-2 to TRBJ2-3, with D tentatively TRBD1 or TRBD2 (6 bases each). The CDR3 has 14 amino acids. Trimming stripped 9 bases from V and 4 bases from J, with 17 bases between. The germline gives CDR1 WSHSY, CDR2 SAAADI. The chain's CDR3 is CASSLGGPPDTQYF. CDR3 DNA sequence: TGCGCCAGTAGCCTTGGGGGGCCGCCAGATACGCAGTATTTT.

This clonotype showed up just a few times. The rearrangement uses TRBV4-1 and TRBJ1-4, with 8 bases that match TRBD1. The V segment lost 4 bases and the J segment 2 bases; nucleotides outside the gene matches: 3. The germline gives CDR1 MGHRA, CDR2 YSYEKL. The CDR3 contains 15 residues. CDR3 protein: CASSLSGGTNEKLFF. CDR3 bases: TGCGCCAGCAGCCTCTCAGGGGGCACTAATGAAAAACTGTTTTTT.

This clonotype was observed at least ten times. The J gene is TRBJ2-7, the V gene TRBV19; D may match TRBD1 or TRBD2 (5 bases each). Between the trimmed V and J ends, which lost 5 bases and 2 bases, there was a span of 13 bases. Germline lookup yields CDR1 LNHDA and CDR2 SQIVND (reference sequence). There are 14 residues in the CDR3. DNA of the CDR3: TGTGCCAGTAGTCCCGGGACGGTGACCTACGAGCAGTACTTC. Residues: CASSPGTVTYEQYF.

In nucleotides, the CDR3 is TGCAGTGCTAGACAGGGTGAAAAACTGTTTTTT. As protein: CSARQGEKLFF. The chain employs TRBV20-1 and TRBJ1-4, with TRBD1 as a possible D gene (5 bases). From germline, CDR1 is DFQATT and CDR2 SNEGSKA (reference sequence). Between the trimmed V and J ends, which lost 2 bases and 7 bases, there was a span of 5 bases. This CDR3 has 11 residues.

This clonotype was counted at least ten times. The gene calls are TRBV2 and TRBJ1-1; 8 bases are shared with TRBD1. The V gene end was trimmed by 7 bases and the J gene end by 6 bases; junction bases not matched to a gene: 13. The CDR3 consists of 15 residues. The germline V gene encodes CDR1 SNHLY and CDR2 FYNNEI. The DNA of the CDR3 is TGTGCCAGCACAGGGGGCTTCGGAGACCGGGCTGAAGCTTTCTTT. This gives the protein CASTGGFGDRAEAFF.

This clonotype was counted only a few times. The chain carries TRBV5-1 and TRBJ1-2; D ambiguous. The V end lost 4 bases, the J end lost 6 bases, and 10 bases lay between the germline ends. Per germline, CDR1 SGHRS and CDR2 YFSETQ. The CDR3 loop spans 12 amino acids. The CDR3 loop is CASSLERHGYTF. In DNA, the CDR3 is TGCGCCAGCAGCCTCGAACGACATGGCTACACCTTC.

This clonotype was recorded at least ten times. J is TRBJ1-1 and V is TRBV5-4; no clear D gene. The CDR3 consists of 13 residues. Germline lookup yields CDR1 SGHNT and CDR2 YYREEE (reference sequence). Trimming stripped 3 bases from V and 4 bases from J, with 10 bases between. CDR3 in amino acids: CASSYNGVTEAFF. The CDR3 bases are TGTGCCAGCAGCTATAATGGGGTCACTGAAGCTTTCTTT.

This clonotype came up a few times. V gene TRBV14 combines with J gene TRBJ2-2; D gene ambiguous. The CDR3 consists of 15 residues. Trimming pared 3 bases from V and 0 bases from J, leaving 8 bases between. Germline CDR1 is SGHDN and CDR2 is FVKESK. The CDR3 nucleotides read TGTGCCAGCAGCCATCGCCTCGCGAACACCGGGGAGCTGTTTTTT. Amino acids: CASSHRLANTGELFF.